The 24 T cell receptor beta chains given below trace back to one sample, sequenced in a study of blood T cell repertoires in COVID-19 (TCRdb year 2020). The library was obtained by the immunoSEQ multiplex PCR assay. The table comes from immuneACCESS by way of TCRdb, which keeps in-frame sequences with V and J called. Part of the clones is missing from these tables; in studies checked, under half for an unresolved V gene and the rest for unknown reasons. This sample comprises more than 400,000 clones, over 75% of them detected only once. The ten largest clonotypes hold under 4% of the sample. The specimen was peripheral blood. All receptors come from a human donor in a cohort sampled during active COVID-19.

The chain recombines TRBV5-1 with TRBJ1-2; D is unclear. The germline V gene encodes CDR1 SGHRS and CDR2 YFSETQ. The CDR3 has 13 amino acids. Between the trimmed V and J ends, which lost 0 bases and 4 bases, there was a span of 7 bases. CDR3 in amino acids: CASSLAGGYGYTF. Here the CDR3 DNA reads TGCGCCAGCAGCTTGGCGGGTGGCTATGGCTACACCTTC.

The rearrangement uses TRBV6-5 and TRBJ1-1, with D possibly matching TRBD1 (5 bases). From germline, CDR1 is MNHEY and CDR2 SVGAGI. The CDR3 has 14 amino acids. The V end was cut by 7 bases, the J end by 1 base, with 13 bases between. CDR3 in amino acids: CASTRGGWNTEAFF. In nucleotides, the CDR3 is TGTGCCAGCACCCGCGGGGGGTGGAACACTGAAGCTTTCTTT.

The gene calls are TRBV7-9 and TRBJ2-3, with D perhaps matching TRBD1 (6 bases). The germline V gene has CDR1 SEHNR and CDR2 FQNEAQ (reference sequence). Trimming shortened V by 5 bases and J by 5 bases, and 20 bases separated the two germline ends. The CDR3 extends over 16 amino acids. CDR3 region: CASSTQLTGSGDTQYF. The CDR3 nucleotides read TGTGCCAGCAGCACCCAATTGACAGGATCCGGAGATACGCAGTATTTT.

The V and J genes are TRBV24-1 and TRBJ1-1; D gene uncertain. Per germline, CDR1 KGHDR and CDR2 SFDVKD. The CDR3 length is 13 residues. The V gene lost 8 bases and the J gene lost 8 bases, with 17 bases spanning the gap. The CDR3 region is CATTYRRGQEAFF. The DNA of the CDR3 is TGTGCCACCACATACCGTAGAGGGCAGGAAGCTTTCTTT.

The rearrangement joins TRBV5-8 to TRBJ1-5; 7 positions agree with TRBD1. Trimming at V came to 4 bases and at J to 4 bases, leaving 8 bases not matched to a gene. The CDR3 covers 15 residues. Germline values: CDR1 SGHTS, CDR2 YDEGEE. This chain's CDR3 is CASSQGQHPNQPQHF. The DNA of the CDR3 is TGTGCCAGCAGCCAGGGACAGCACCCTAATCAGCCCCAGCATTTT.

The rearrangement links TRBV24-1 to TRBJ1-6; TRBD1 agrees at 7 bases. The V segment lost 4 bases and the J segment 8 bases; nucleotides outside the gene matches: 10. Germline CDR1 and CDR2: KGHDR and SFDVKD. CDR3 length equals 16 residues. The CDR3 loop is CATSDPRQGVDSPLHF. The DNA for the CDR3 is TGTGCCACCAGTGACCCGCGGCAGGGGGTTGATTCACCCCTCCACTTT.

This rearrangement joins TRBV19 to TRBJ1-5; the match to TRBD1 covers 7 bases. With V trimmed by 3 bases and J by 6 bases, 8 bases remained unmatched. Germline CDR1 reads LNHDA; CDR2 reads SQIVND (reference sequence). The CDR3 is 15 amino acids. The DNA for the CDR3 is TGTGCCAGTAGTATGGGGCAGGGGGGCATTCAGCCCCAGCATTTT. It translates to CASSMGQGGIQPQHF.

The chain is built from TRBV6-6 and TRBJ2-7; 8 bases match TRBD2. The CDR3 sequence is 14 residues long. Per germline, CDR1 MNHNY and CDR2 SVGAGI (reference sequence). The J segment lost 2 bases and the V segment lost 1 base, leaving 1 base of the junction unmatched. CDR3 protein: CASSYFGGAYEQYF. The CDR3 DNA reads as TGTGCCAGCAGTTACTTCGGGGGGGCCTACGAGCAGTACTTC.

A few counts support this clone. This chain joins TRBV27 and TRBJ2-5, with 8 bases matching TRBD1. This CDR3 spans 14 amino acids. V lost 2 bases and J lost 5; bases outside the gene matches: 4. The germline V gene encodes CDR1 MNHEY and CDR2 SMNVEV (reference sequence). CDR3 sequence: CASSLRAGGETQYF. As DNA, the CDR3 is TGTGCCAGCAGTTTACGGGCAGGGGGCGAGACCCAGTACTTC.

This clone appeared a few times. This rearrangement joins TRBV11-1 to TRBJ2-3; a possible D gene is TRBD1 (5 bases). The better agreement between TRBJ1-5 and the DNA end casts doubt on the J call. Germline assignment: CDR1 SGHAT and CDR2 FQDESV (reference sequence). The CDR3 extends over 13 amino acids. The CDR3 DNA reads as TGTGCCAGCAGCTATGAGTCGGGGACTCCGCAGCATTTT. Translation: CASSYESGTPQHF.

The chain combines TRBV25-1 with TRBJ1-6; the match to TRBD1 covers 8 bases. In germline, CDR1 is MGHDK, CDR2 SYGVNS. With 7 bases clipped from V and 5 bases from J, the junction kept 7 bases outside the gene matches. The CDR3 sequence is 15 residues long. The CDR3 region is CASTRTGPNNSPLHF. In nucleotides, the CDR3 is TGTGCCAGCACCCGGACAGGGCCAAATAATTCACCCCTCCACTTT.

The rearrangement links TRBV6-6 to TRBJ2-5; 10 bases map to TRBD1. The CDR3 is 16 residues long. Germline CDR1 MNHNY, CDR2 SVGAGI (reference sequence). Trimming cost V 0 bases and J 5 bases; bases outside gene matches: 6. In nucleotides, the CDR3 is TGTGCCAGCAGTTACTCCTCGGGACAGGGGTGGGAGACCCAGTACTTC. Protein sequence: CASSYSSGQGWETQYF.

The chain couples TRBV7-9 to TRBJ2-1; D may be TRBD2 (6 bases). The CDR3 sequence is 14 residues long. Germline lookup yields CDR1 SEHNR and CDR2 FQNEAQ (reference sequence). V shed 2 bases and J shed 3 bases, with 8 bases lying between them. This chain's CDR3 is CASSLTDYYNEQFF. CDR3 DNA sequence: TGTGCCAGCAGCTTAACGGACTACTACAATGAGCAGTTCTTC. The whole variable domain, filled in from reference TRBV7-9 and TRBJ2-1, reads DTGVSQNPRHKITKRGQNVTFRCDPISEHNRLYWYRQTLGQGPEFLTYFQNEAQLEKSRLLSDRFSAERPKGSFSTLEIQRTEQGDSAMYLCASSLTDYYNEQFFGPGTRLTVL.

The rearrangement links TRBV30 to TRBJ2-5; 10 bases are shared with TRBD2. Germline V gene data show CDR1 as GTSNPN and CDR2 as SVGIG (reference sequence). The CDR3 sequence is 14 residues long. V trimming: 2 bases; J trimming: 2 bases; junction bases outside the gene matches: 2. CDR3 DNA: TGTGCCTGGAGTACTAGCGGGGTACAAGAGACCCAGTACTTC. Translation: CAWSTSGVQETQYF. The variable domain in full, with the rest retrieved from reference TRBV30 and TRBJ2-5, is SQTIHQWPATLVQPVGSPLSLECTVEGTSNPNLYWYRQAAGRGLQLLFYSVGIGQISSEVPQNLSASRPQDRQFILSSKKLLLSDSGFYLCAWSTSGVQETQYFGPGTRLLVL.

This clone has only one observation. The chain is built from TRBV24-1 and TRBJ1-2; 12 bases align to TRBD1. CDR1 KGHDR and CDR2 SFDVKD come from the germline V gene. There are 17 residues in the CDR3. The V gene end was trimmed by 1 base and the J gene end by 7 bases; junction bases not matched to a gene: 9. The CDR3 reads CATSDFGSGQGASGYTF. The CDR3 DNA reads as TGTGCCACCAGTGATTTCGGCTCGGGACAGGGGGCTTCTGGCTACACCTTC.

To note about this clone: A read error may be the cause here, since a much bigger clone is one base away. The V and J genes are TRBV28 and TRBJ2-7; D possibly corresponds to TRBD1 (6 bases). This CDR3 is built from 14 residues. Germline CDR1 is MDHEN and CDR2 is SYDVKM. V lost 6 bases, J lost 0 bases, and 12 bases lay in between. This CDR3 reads CASRGTGSSYEQYF. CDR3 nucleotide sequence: TGTGCCAGCAGGGGTACAGGGAGCTCCTACGAGCAGTACTTC.

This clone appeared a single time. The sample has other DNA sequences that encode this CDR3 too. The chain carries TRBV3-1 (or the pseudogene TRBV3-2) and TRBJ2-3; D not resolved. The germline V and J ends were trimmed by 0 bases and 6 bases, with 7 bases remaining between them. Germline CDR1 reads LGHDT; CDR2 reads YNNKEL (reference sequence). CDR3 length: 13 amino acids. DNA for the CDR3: TGTGCCAGCAGCCAAGATCTCGGGGATACGCAGTATTTT. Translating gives CASSQDLGDTQYF.

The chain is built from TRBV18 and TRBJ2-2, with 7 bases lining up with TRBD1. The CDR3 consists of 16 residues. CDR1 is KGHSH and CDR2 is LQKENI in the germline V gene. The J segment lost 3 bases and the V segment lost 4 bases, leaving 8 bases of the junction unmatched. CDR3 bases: TGTGCCAGCTCACGACCGACAGGGAGTGACACCGGGGAGCTGTTTTTT. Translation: CASSRPTGSDTGELFF. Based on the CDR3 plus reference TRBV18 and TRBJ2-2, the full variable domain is NAGVMQNPRHLVRRRGQEARLRCSPMKGHSHVYWYRQLPEEGLKFMVYLQKENIIDESGMPKERFSAEFPKEGPSILRIQQVVRGDSAAYFCASSRPTGSDTGELFFGEGSRLTVL.

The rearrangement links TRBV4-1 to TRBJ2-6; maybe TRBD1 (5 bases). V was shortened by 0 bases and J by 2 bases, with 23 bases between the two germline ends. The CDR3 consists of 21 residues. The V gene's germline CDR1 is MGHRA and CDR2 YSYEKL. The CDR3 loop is CASSQDRFPRQPVPGANVLTF. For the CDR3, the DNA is TGCGCCAGCAGCCAAGATAGGTTCCCGAGACAGCCAGTTCCTGGGGCCAACGTCCTGACTTTC.

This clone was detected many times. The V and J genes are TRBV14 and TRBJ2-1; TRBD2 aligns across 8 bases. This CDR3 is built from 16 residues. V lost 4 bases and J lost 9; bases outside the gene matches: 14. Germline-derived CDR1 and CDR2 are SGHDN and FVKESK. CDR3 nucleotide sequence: TGTGCCAGCAGCCCGAAAGGGGGGGGACTAGGGCTTGAGCAGTTCTTC. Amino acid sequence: CASSPKGGGLGLEQFF.

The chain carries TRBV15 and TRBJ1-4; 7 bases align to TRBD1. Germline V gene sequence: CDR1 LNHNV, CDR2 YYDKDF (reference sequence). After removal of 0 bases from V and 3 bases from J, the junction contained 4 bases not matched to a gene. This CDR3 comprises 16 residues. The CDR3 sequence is CATSREYGTANEKLFF. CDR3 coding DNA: TGTGCCACCAGCAGAGAGTACGGGACAGCTAATGAAAAACTGTTTTTT.

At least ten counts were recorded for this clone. The DNA of the CDR3 is TGTGCCTGGAGTGGAAGCGGGACTGTTAATTCACCCCTCCACTTT. Its protein product is CAWSGSGTVNSPLHF. The chain is built from TRBV30 and TRBJ1-6, with D possibly TRBD1 on 5 matching bases. Germline CDR1 is GTSNPN and CDR2 is SVGIG (reference sequence). V lost 1 base and J lost 6, with 13 bases in between. The CDR3 extends over 15 amino acids.

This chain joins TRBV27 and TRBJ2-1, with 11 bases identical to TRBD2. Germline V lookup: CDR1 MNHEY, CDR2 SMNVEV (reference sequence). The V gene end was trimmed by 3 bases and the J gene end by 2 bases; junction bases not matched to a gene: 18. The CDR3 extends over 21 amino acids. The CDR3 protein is CASSFRATSGTARPPYNEQFF. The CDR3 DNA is TGTGCCAGCAGTTTTAGGGCGACTAGCGGGACGGCCCGGCCCCCCTACAATGAGCAGTTCTTC.

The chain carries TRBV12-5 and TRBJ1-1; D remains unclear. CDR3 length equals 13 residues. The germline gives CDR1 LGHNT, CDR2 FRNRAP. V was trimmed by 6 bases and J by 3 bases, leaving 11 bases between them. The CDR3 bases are TGTGCTAGTGGGAAGGAGGGAGACACTGAAGCTTTCTTT. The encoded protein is CASGKEGDTEAFF.